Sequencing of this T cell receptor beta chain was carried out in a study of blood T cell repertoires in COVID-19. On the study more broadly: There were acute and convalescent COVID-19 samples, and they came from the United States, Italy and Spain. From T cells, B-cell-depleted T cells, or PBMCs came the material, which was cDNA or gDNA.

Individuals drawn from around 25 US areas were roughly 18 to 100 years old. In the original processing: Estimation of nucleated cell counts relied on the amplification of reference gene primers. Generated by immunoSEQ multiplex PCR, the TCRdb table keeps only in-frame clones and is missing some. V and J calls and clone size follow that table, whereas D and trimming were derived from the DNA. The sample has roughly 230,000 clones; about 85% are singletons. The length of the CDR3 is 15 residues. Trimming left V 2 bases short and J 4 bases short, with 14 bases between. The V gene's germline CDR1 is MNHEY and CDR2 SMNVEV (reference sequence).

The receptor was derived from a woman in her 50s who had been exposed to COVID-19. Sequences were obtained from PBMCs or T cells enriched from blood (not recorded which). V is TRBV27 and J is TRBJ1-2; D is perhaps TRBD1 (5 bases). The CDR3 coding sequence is TGTGCCAGCAGTTTACGGGAGGGGAACAGCTATGGCTACACCTTC. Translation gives CASSLREGNSYGYTF.